This T cell receptor (beta chain) emerged from a study of blood T cell repertoires in COVID-19. At the level of the study: The study drew acute and convalescent COVID-19 samples from the United States, Italy and Spain. T cells, B-cell-depleted T cells, or PBMCs provided the cDNA or gDNA that served as material.

The authors' processing: Cell counts per sample came from amplifying reference gene primers. Sequenced by immunoSEQ multiplex PCR; TCRdb stores in-frame clones only, minus some. V and J calls and clone size follow that table, whereas D and trimming were derived from the DNA. The sample carries some 200,000 clones, 84% recorded once. V dropped 6 bases and J dropped 7 bases, with 16 bases sitting between them. This CDR3 contains 13 residues. CDR1 and CDR2 from the germline V gene are SNHLY and FYNNEI. The chain carries TRBV2 and TRBJ2-7; D not resolved. The sample comprised peripheral blood. The sequence was collected from a woman between 25 and 40 years old who had recovered from COVID-19. The CDR3: CASSPLGPGEQYF. CDR3 nucleotides: TGTGCCAGCAGCCCACTGGGTCCAGGAGAGCAGTACTTC.